The 20 T cell receptor beta chains below all came from one sample that was sequenced in a study of post-analysis software for immune sequencing data. Points from the study as a whole: The study found TRBV5-6, TRBV5-1 and TRBV20-1 among about five TRBV segments more frequent in patients than controls.

Their recognized antigens are unknown. Researchers reported that TCR beta cDNA libraries carried unique molecular identifiers. In TCRdb, the PCR reads were re-called with MiXCR into one record per CDR3 protein. The sample has about 540,000 distinct CDR3 sequences; roughly 34% are singletons. Sequencing input: blood. The source of these receptors is a girl under 18 with multiple sclerosis.

Comment on this clonotype: This may come from a read error, since a much larger clone is one base off. The V gene is TRBV5-5, the J gene TRBJ2-3; perhaps TRBD1 as D (6 bases). The germline V gene has CDR1 SGHKS and CDR2 YYEKEE (reference sequence). V was pared by 3 bases and J by 0 bases, with 8 bases between. The length of the CDR3 is 14 residues. The CDR3 DNA is TGTGCCAGCAGCTGGGACACTAGCACAGATACGCAGTATTTT. Translating gives CASSWDTSTDTQYF.

The genes are TRBV10-3 and TRBJ2-3, with D possibly being TRBD1 (5 bases). Germline V gives CDR1 ENHRY, CDR2 SYGVKD. V dropped 10 bases and J dropped 1 base, with 9 bases sitting between them. The CDR3 is 12 residues long. The CDR3 nucleotides are TGTGCCACCTTGGGGCGCACAGATACGCAGTATTTT. Its protein product is CATLGRTDTQYF.

The chain carries TRBV5-6 and TRBJ2-1, with a possible D match to TRBD1 (5 bases). Deletions cut 3 bases from V and 2 bases from J, with 18 bases between. Germline-derived CDR1 and CDR2 are SGHDT and YYEEEE. The CDR3 loop spans 17 amino acids. CDR3 in amino acids: CASSSLGGRVTYNEQFF. CDR3 nucleotide sequence: TGTGCCAGCAGCTCCCTCGGTGGCAGGGTAACCTACAATGAGCAGTTCTTC.

The chain couples TRBV20-1 to TRBJ2-5; D perhaps matches TRBD1 (6 bases). V was clipped by 0 bases and J by 0 bases, with 11 bases between them. The CDR3 totals 15 residues. Germline assignment: CDR1 DFQATT and CDR2 SNEGSKA (reference sequence). This chain's CDR3 is CSAREEGGYQETQYF. The CDR3, as DNA: TGCAGTGCTAGAGAAGAAGGGGGATACCAAGAGACCCAGTACTTC.

This clonotype was seen many times. V is TRBV20-1 and J is TRBJ2-1; no reliable D call. The CDR3 is made up of 8 amino acids. V lost 8 bases to trimming and J lost 12 bases, with 8 bases between them. The germline V gene has CDR1 DFQATT and CDR2 SNEGSKA (reference sequence). CDR3 region: CSPRMQFF. The CDR3 nucleotides are TGCAGTCCCAGGATGCAGTTCTTC.

This chain joins TRBV12-3 or TRBV12-4 and TRBJ2-5; tentative D call: TRBD1 (6 bases). V was clipped by 4 bases and J by 9 bases, with 27 bases between them. The CDR3 length is 17 residues. The CDR3 here is CASSSSPDSLTKGPQYF. Here the CDR3 DNA reads TGTGCCAGCAGTTCTTCTCCGGACAGTCTAACCAAGGGTCCCCAGTACTTC.

V gene TRBV5-1 combines with J gene TRBJ2-3, with D perhaps being TRBD1 or TRBD2 (5 bases each). CDR3 size: 14 residues. The V and J ends lost 4 bases and 4 bases respectively, with 13 bases between them. Germline V gene sequence: CDR1 SGHRS, CDR2 YFSETQ. The CDR3: CASSKRDAPDTQYF. In DNA, the CDR3 is TGCGCCAGCAGCAAACGGGACGCTCCAGATACGCAGTATTTT.

This clonotype has just a few counts. The CDR3 is CASSQVAGRAFF. The CDR3 DNA is TGTGCCAGCAGCCAAGTTGCAGGCCGCGCTTTCTTT. This sequence joins TRBV3-1 and TRBJ1-1; D uncertain. Germline V gene lookup returns CDR1 LGHDT and CDR2 YNNKEL (reference sequence). The V end was cut by 1 base, the J end by 11 bases, with 11 bases between. The CDR3 runs to 12 residues.

This chain connects TRBV20-1 to TRBJ2-4, with TRBD1 matching over 10 bases. The CDR3 totals 12 residues. Germline trimming cut 6 bases from V and 6 bases from J; bases unmatched to any gene: 2. Germline V gene sequence: CDR1 DFQATT, CDR2 SNEGSKA (reference sequence). CDR3 bases: TGCAGTGCCCGGACAGGGGGAAACATTCAGTACTTC. Protein sequence: CSARTGGNIQYF.

This clonotype was observed a handful of times. The rearrangement uses TRBV5-1 and TRBJ1-1, with 8 bases identical to TRBD1. This CDR3 is built from 19 residues. Trimming cost V 4 bases and J 1 base; bases outside gene matches: 18. From germline, CDR1 is SGHRS and CDR2 YFSETQ. CDR3 in amino acids: CASSLVDTSGGMGNTEAFF. For the CDR3, the DNA is TGCGCCAGCAGCCTTGTGGATACATCAGGGGGCATGGGGAACACTGAAGCTTTCTTT.

This clonotype was picked up many times. The DNA of the CDR3 is TGCGCCAGCAGTGGCCCTGGGGGGCCCCAGTACTTC. Protein: CASSGPGGPQYF. V is TRBV10-1 and J is TRBJ2-7; D is possibly TRBD1 or TRBD2 (6 bases each). The CDR3 sequence is 12 residues long. CDR1 WNHNN and CDR2 SYGVQD come from the germline V gene (reference sequence). V lost 4 bases, J lost 10 bases, and 14 bases lay in between.

This clonotype was found many times. V usage is TRBV4-1 and J usage is TRBJ2-7; D is possibly TRBD2 (6 bases). The CDR3 spans 15 residues. Trimming removed 1 base from V and 4 bases from J, with 14 bases in between. Germline V gene sequence: CDR1 MGHRA, CDR2 YSYEKL. The CDR3: CASSQGGSGDYEQYF. In DNA form, the CDR3 reads TGCGCCAGCAGCCAAGGAGGTAGCGGCGATTACGAGCAGTACTTC.

The chain employs TRBV12-3 or TRBV12-4 and TRBJ1-6, with D possibly TRBD1 on 5 matching bases. The V end lost 3 bases, the J end lost 1 base, and 10 bases lay between the germline ends. The length of the CDR3 is 16 residues. The CDR3 loop is CASSFRAGSYNSPLHF. The CDR3 DNA reads TGTGCCAGCAGTTTTCGGGCAGGGTCCTATAATTCACCCCTCCACTTT.

Comment on this clonotype: The germline gene is not matched at one end of the junction; a read error may be the cause. This chain links TRBV6-5 with TRBJ2-3, with 12 bases identical to TRBD2. There are 15 residues in the CDR3. Germline V CDR1 and CDR2: MNHEY, SVGAGI. The CDR3 reads CTSSQLAGGTDTQYF. The CDR3 nucleotides read TGTACCAGCAGTCAACTAGCGGGGGGTACAGATACGCAGTATTTT.

A few counts support this clonotype. The chain has TRBV6-4 and TRBJ2-1, with 9 bases matching TRBD2. Germline CDR1 and CDR2: MRHNA and SNTAGT. Trimming took 3 bases from V and 8 from J; bases not matched to a gene: 5. This CDR3 region has 14 residues. Written as DNA, the CDR3 is TGTGCCAGCAGTGAGAGCGGGGGGTTGGATGAGCAGTTCTTC. Translated: CASSESGGLDEQFF.

In this sample, this clonotype turned up a few times. CDR3 DNA sequence: TGTGCCAGCTCCGGGGCCAGCTATGGCTACACCTTC. Its protein product is CASSGASYGYTF. V usage is TRBV3-1 and J usage is TRBJ1-2; TRBD1 might be the D (5 bases). V was cut by 8 bases and J by 4 bases, with 11 bases left in between. CDR3 length equals 12 residues. From germline, CDR1 is LGHDT and CDR2 YNNKEL (reference sequence). Using reference TRBV3-1 and TRBJ1-2 for the parts outside the CDR3, the full variable domain is DTAVSQTPKYLVTQMGNDKSIKCEQNLGHDTMYWYKQDSKKFLKIMFSYNNKELIINETVPNRFSPKSPDKAHLNLHINSLELGDSAVYFCASSGASYGYTFGSGTRLTVV.

The chain links TRBV5-1 to TRBJ1-3; the D is unclear. The CDR3 covers 15 residues. V was shortened by 0 bases and J by 3 bases, with 10 bases between the two germline ends. Germline V gives CDR1 SGHRS, CDR2 YFSETQ. The CDR3 protein is CASSLEGNRGNTIYF. As DNA, the CDR3 is TGCGCCAGCAGCTTGGAGGGCAACCGTGGAAACACCATATATTTT.

The CDR3 spells CASSLVSAPDTQYF. DNA for the CDR3: TGTGCCAGCAGCTTAGTTTCTGCCCCAGATACGCAGTATTTT. V and J are TRBV7-6 and TRBJ2-3; D call uncertain. Germline V gene data show CDR1 as SGHVS and CDR2 as FNYEAQ. The CDR3 is 14 residues long. Trimming removed 1 base at V and 4 bases at J, with 9 bases between. Together with reference TRBV7-6 and TRBJ2-3, the CDR3 gives the full variable domain: GAGVSQSPRYKVTKRGQDVALRCDPISGHVSLYWYRQALGQGPEFLTYFNYEAQQDKSGLPNDRFSAERPEGSISTLTIQRTEQRDSAMYRCASSLVSAPDTQYFGPGTRLTVL.

This rearrangement joins TRBV12-3 or TRBV12-4 to TRBJ1-1, with a weak D call TRBD1 (5 bases). This CDR3 is built from 15 residues. The ends were cut back, 5 bases at V and 8 bases at J, with 21 bases in the middle. CDR3 DNA sequence: TGTGCCAGCAGTCTTTCAGGACGGGGGTGGACCGAAGCTTTCTTT. Amino acids: CASSLSGRGWTEAFF.

Concerning this clonotype itself: Germline is not matched at one junction end, which may reflect a read error. The chain carries TRBV10-3 and TRBJ2-3; possible D gene TRBD1, 5 bases. Germline V gene data show CDR1 as ENHRY and CDR2 as SYGVKD. The CDR3 is made up of 16 amino acids. The CDR3 here is CAVSESGAASTDTQYF. The CDR3 region has the DNA TGTGCCGTCAGTGAGTCTGGGGCAGCTAGCACAGATACGCAGTATTTT.